This TCR beta chain was sequenced during a study of T cells in Graves' hyperthyroidism and ophthalmopathy. Study in general: Before treatment of any kind, peripheral blood was taken at initial diagnosis.

There are many counts of this clonotype. The antigen remains unidentified. RNA transcripts yielded amplified TCR beta CDR3 regions. The HTBI primer set was used in a first-round RT-PCR of the TCR CDR3. TCRdb passed the multiplex PCR reads through MiXCR, listing each CDR3 protein once. The table records approximately 710,000 distinct CDR3 sequences, approximately 15% of them present only once. Study-level findings and limits: Also found in blood were most expanded thyroid clonotypes above 0.001.

No ophthalmopathy progression within 18 months constituted stable Graves' hyperthyroidism. Source material for PBMCs was over 8 ml fresh peripheral blood. The CDR3 consists of 14 residues. V gave up 6 bases and J gave up 0 bases, with 8 bases separating them. Per germline, CDR1 SNHLY and CDR2 FYNNEI. This TCR was sampled from a man aged 45-65 years with Graves' hyperthyroidism. Sequenced input: blood. The rearrangement links TRBV2 to TRBJ2-2; D remains ambiguous. This CDR3 reads CASRKATNTGELFF. The CDR3, as DNA: TGTGCCAGCAGGAAAGCGACGAACACCGGGGAGCTGTTTTTT.